Listed below are T cell receptor beta chains from one sample, sequenced in a study of T cell repertoires in cytomegalovirus infection. TCRdb processed the reads anew with MiXCR; each CDR3 protein has one entry. The table has approximately 910,000 distinct CDR3 sequences, 31% seen once. The antigens of these receptors remain unknown. Source: cultured CD8+ T cells from PBMCs, taken from culture after CMV antigen stimulation. These TCRs come from a human donor in good health (CMV status not recorded). Some clones in this sample may be carry-over from other donors' samples. The CDR3 runs from the conserved cysteine through the conserved F or W. Each record gives: clone size, V gene, J gene, D gene, CDR3 DNA, CDR3 protein. The D gene is left open where the match is weak. Where a row states a size, it is once, few, many or the class of an expanded clone; other rows omit it.

clone size: .; V gene: TRBV11-3; J gene: TRBJ2-7; D gene: .; CDR3 DNA: TGTGCCAGCAGCCCCGGGGGCAGGAACTACGAGCAGTACTTC; CDR3 protein: CASSPGGRNYEQYF
clone size: many; V gene: TRBV12-3/TRBV12-4; J gene: TRBJ2-2; D gene: .; CDR3 DNA: TGTGCCAGCAGCCCCTGGACAATCACCGGGGAGCTGTTTTTT; CDR3 protein: CASSPWTITGELFF
clone size: .; V gene: TRBV19; J gene: TRBJ2-5; D gene: .; CDR3 DNA: TGTGCCGTTTCCAAGAGGGGAGGAGGAGAGACCCAGTACTTC; CDR3 protein: CAVSKRGGGETQYF
clone size: many; V gene: TRBV9; J gene: TRBJ1-2; D gene: .; CDR3 DNA: TGTGCCAGCAGCGTAGCCAGGGCGTCAAACTATGGCTACACCTTC; CDR3 protein: CASSVARASNYGYTF
clone size: few; V gene: TRBV19; J gene: TRBJ2-7; D gene: .; CDR3 DNA: TGTGCCAGTCAAGCCGGACGAGGGGGCTACGAGCAGTACTTC; CDR3 protein: CASQAGRGGYEQYF
clone size: few; V gene: TRBV6-6; J gene: TRBJ1-1; D gene: TRBD1; CDR3 DNA: TGTGCCAGCAGTTACGACTCTAACGCCGGGACAGAGAACACTGAAGCTTTCTTT; CDR3 protein: CASSYDSNAGTENTEAFF
clone size: .; V gene: TRBV10-3; J gene: TRBJ2-3; D gene: TRBD2; CDR3 DNA: TGTGTCATCACCTCACCGGGGGGGGGAACCCCGAGCACAGATACGCAGTATTTT; CDR3 protein: CVITSPGGGTPSTDTQYF
clone size: few; V gene: TRBV19; J gene: TRBJ2-3; D gene: TRBD1; CDR3 DNA: TGTGCCAGTAGTACCGGGACAGGCGGGCCAGATACGCAGTATTTT; CDR3 protein: CASSTGTGGPDTQYF
clone size: few; V gene: TRBV6-6; J gene: TRBJ1-4; D gene: TRBD1; CDR3 DNA: TGTGCCAGCAGTTACTGGGACAGGGGTAATGAAAAACTGTTTTTT; CDR3 protein: CASSYWDRGNEKLFF
clone size: .; V gene: TRBV28; J gene: TRBJ2-5; D gene: TRBD2; CDR3 DNA: TGTGCCAGCAGTCAAGAGAGCGGGGGATTTCAGGAGACCCAGTACTTC; CDR3 protein: CASSQESGGFQETQYF
clone size: few; V gene: TRBV7-6; J gene: TRBJ1-1; D gene: .; CDR3 DNA: TGTGCCAGCAGCTTAATAACAGGGAAGAACACTGAAGCTTTCTTT; CDR3 protein: CASSLITGKNTEAFF
clone size: few; V gene: TRBV14; J gene: TRBJ1-2; D gene: .; CDR3 DNA: TGTGCCAGCAGCCCAACCGGGGTCCGCTATGGCTACACCTTC; CDR3 protein: CASSPTGVRYGYTF
clone size: .; V gene: TRBV6-5; J gene: TRBJ1-2; D gene: .; CDR3 DNA: TGTGCCAGCAGTTACTCGTATCTCCGGTCTCTACAGGGCCACGGCTACACCTTC; CDR3 protein: CASSYSYLRSLQGHGYTF
clone size: .; V gene: TRBV25-1; J gene: TRBJ2-7; D gene: TRBD1; CDR3 DNA: TGTGCCAGCCTCTCTGGACAGGGGGACGAGCAGTACTTC; CDR3 protein: CASLSGQGDEQYF
clone size: .; V gene: TRBV2; J gene: TRBJ1-4; D gene: .; CDR3 DNA: TGTGCCAGCAGTGATACAATAGGCGGATTCCCCACTAATGAAAAACTGTTTTTT; CDR3 protein: CASSDTIGGFPTNEKLFF
clone size: .; V gene: TRBV7-6; J gene: TRBJ2-7; D gene: .; CDR3 DNA: TGTGCCAGCAGCTTAGAGGCAGGGACTGGCTACGAGCAGTACTTC; CDR3 protein: CASSLEAGTGYEQYF